Each of the 21 T cell receptor beta chains below was sequenced from the same sample in a study of T cell changes during pregnancy in multiple sclerosis. Profiling relied on immunoSEQ multiplex PCR, and the TCRdb table lists in-frame clones only, not all of them. The sample consists of about 41,000 clones, about nine tenths of them appearing once. The specimen comprised CD4+ T cells from peripheral blood mononuclear cells, sampled in the first trimester of pregnancy. The origin of the receptors is a female donor with multiple sclerosis, enrolled in a pregnancy study.

The chain couples TRBV7-9 to TRBJ2-2; perhaps TRBD1 as D (6 bases). V lost 1 base, J lost 2 bases, and 17 bases lay in between. This CDR3 has 18 residues. Germline CDR1 SEHNR, CDR2 FQNEAQ (reference sequence). CDR3 sequence (DNA): TGTGCCAGCAGCTTAGTGTCAGGGGCCGCACGTAACACCGGGGAGCTGTTTTTT. Its protein is CASSLVSGAARNTGELFF.

This chain uses TRBV6-9 with TRBJ1-5; D remains ambiguous. Germline V gene sequence: CDR1 MNHGY, CDR2 SVAAGI. The CDR3 contains 15 residues. V lost 1 base, J lost 6 bases, and 13 bases lay in between. CDR3 nucleotide sequence: TGTGCCAGCAGTTATTACTCTTCGGGTAGTCAGCCCCAGCATTTT. This encodes CASSYYSSGSQPQHF.

This clone appeared once. The V and J genes are TRBV5-1 and TRBJ1-2; no definite D call. V lost 0 bases and J lost 7, with 16 bases in between. In germline, CDR1 is SGHRS, CDR2 YFSETQ. The CDR3 is made up of 15 amino acids. The CDR3, as DNA: TGCGCCAGCAGCTTGGATGAGGGCCTCCGGGGTGGCTACACCTTC. Amino acid sequence: CASSLDEGLRGGYTF. Full variable domain (rest looked up from reference TRBV5-1 and TRBJ1-2): KAGVTQTPRYLIKTRGQQVTLSCSPISGHRSVSWYQQTPGQGLQFLFEYFSETQRNKGNFPGRFSGRQFSNSRSEMNVSTLELGDSALYLCASSLDEGLRGGYTFGSGTRLTVV.

This chain connects TRBV7-3 to TRBJ2-1; possible D gene TRBD2, 5 bases. The CDR3 is 15 residues long. V shed 5 bases and J shed 0 bases, with 11 bases lying between them. Germline CDR1 SGHTA, CDR2 FQGTGA. The CDR3, as DNA: TGTGCCAGCAGCCTCCGGCGGGTCTCCTACAATGAGCAGTTCTTC. It specifies CASSLRRVSYNEQFF.

This clone was counted once. This chain joins TRBV5-1 and TRBJ2-3; D may be TRBD1 (6 bases). CDR3 length: 15 amino acids. The V gene lost 4 bases and the J gene lost 6 bases, with 18 bases spanning the gap. In germline, CDR1 is SGHRS, CDR2 YFSETQ. Here the CDR3 DNA reads TGCGCCAGCAGCCCCCGGACAGTCACAGAGGATACGCAGTATTTT. Translation gives CASSPRTVTEDTQYF.

The rearrangement links TRBV4-2 to TRBJ2-1, with 7 bases matching TRBD1. Germline V CDR1 and CDR2: LGHNA, YNFKEQ. Trimming at V came to 0 bases and at J to 10 bases, leaving 12 bases not matched to a gene. This CDR3 is built from 16 residues. CDR3 in amino acids: CASSQDELAGGEEQFF. The CDR3 DNA is TGTGCCAGCAGCCAAGATGAGTTGGCAGGGGGTGAGGAGCAGTTCTTC.

V is TRBV9 and J is TRBJ1-5; 9 nucleotides match TRBD1. V trimming: 2 bases; J trimming: 4 bases; junction bases outside the gene matches: 4. The CDR3 covers 15 residues. CDR1 and CDR2 (germline): SGDLS, YYNGEE. The CDR3 protein is CASSVGTGLNQPQHF. For the CDR3, the DNA is TGTGCCAGCAGCGTGGGGACAGGGCTGAATCAGCCCCAGCATTTT.

The V and J genes are TRBV9 and TRBJ2-5, with TRBD1 identical over 7 bases. V was clipped by 3 bases and J by 4 bases; unmatched bases: 6. The CDR3 is made up of 14 amino acids. Looked up from germline, CDR1 is SGDLS and CDR2 is YYNGEE. The CDR3 reads CASSGRQGRETQYF. The CDR3 DNA reads as TGTGCCAGCAGCGGGCGACAGGGCCGAGAGACCCAGTACTTC.

This sequence joins TRBV7-2 and TRBJ1-1; D unresolved. Trimming removed 0 bases at V and 11 bases at J, with 10 bases between. The CDR3 has 12 residues. Per germline, CDR1 SGHTA and CDR2 FQGNSA. DNA for the CDR3: TGTGCCAGCAGCTTAGCTGGGTTGGAGGCTTTCTTT. Translated, it gives CASSLAGLEAFF.

CDR3 residues: CASSPLASNTDTQYF. As DNA, the CDR3 is TGTGCCAGCAGCCCTCTGGCCTCGAACACAGATACGCAGTATTTT. J is TRBJ2-3 and V is TRBV6-5; D is ambiguous. Trimming removed 6 bases at V and 2 bases at J, with 15 bases between. In germline, CDR1 is MNHEY, CDR2 SVGAGI. The CDR3 consists of 15 residues.

This chain links TRBV7-3 with TRBJ2-2; 10 bases are shared with TRBD2. After removal of 0 bases from V and 5 bases from J, the junction contained 9 bases not matched to a gene. The CDR3 consists of 18 residues. Germline V gene data show CDR1 as SGHTA and CDR2 as FQGTGA. In DNA form, the CDR3 reads TGTGCCAGCAGCTTAACGGCTAGCGGGAGATTGAGGACCGGGGAGCTGTTTTTT. Protein: CASSLTASGRLRTGELFF.

The chain couples TRBV4-3 to TRBJ1-4; the D gene is possibly TRBD1 (5 bases). V lost 5 bases and J 7 bases, leaving 11 bases between the germline ends. The CDR3 extends over 13 amino acids. Germline CDR1 reads LGHNA; CDR2 reads YSLEER. For the CDR3, the DNA is TGCGCCAGCAGCTACAGGCTAGGTGAAAAACTGTTTTTT. Its protein product is CASSYRLGEKLFF.

The chain employs TRBV7-9 and TRBJ2-5; D perhaps matches TRBD2 (5 bases). This CDR3 is 16 amino acids long. Trimming stripped 5 bases from V and 2 bases from J, with 18 bases between. The germline CDR1 and CDR2 sequences are SEHNR and FQNEAQ (reference sequence). CDR3 sequence (DNA): TGTGCCAGCAGCCCCCTGGTAGGACTTGCTCAAGAGACCCAGTACTTC. This codes for CASSPLVGLAQETQYF.

This chain's CDR3 is CASSPGQGIVGEETQYF. The CDR3 DNA sequence: TGTGCCAGCAGCCCCGGACAGGGTATAGTGGGGGAAGAGACCCAGTACTTC. The J gene is TRBJ2-5, the V gene TRBV5-4, with 8 nucleotides matching TRBD1. J gave up 3 bases and V 4 bases, and 14 bases lay outside the gene matches. CDR3 size: 17 residues. Germline V gives CDR1 SGHNT, CDR2 YYREEE (reference sequence).

The CDR3 sequence: CSVPTGRSNTGELFF. The CDR3, as DNA: TGCAGCGTACCCACAGGACGTTCGAACACCGGGGAGCTGTTTTTT. V gene TRBV29-1 combines with J gene TRBJ2-2; a possible D gene is TRBD1 (5 bases). Trimming removed 6 bases at V and 0 bases at J, with 14 bases between. Germline V lookup: CDR1 SQVTM, CDR2 ANQGSEA. CDR3 length equals 15 residues.

The chain uses TRBV7-2 and TRBJ1-2, with D perhaps TRBD1 (6 bases). V was clipped by 5 bases and J by 7 bases, with 14 bases between them. Germline V gene data show CDR1 as SGHTA and CDR2 as FQGNSA. The CDR3 loop spans 13 amino acids. The DNA of the CDR3 is TGTGCCAGCAGCGAACAACAGGGCTTTGGCTACACCTTC. It yields the protein CASSEQQGFGYTF.

This clone turned up a few times. This chain links TRBV10-3 with TRBJ2-7; 14 bases line up with TRBD2. This CDR3 is built from 18 residues. The germline gives CDR1 ENHRY, CDR2 SYGVKD. V dropped 8 bases and J dropped 3; count of bases not matched to a gene: 15. The CDR3 sequence is CAIARTGPGLAGVYEQYF. The DNA of the CDR3 is TGTGCCATCGCCCGGACAGGGCCGGGACTAGCGGGAGTCTACGAGCAGTACTTC.

The rearrangement links TRBV27 to TRBJ1-2; 7 bases fit TRBD1. The ends lost 6 bases at V and 5 bases at J; junction bases unmatched: 6. Germline CDR1 MNHEY, CDR2 SMNVEV (reference sequence). This CDR3 has 13 residues. The CDR3 DNA follows: TGTGCCAGCAGGGGGCAGGGGGTATATGGCTACACCTTC. Its protein is CASRGQGVYGYTF.

The chain joins TRBV18 to TRBJ2-2; D call uncertain. This CDR3 has 15 residues. V lost 3 bases and J lost 3, with 11 bases in between. Germline loops: CDR1 KGHSH, CDR2 LQKENI. For the CDR3, the DNA is TGTGCCAGCTCACCCCAGGCTGATCACACCGGGGAGCTGTTTTTT. Its translation: CASSPQADHTGELFF.

The V call is TRBV28, the J call TRBJ2-1, with a weak D call TRBD2 (5 bases). The CDR3 consists of 13 residues. V lost 3 bases and J 4 bases, leaving 7 bases between the germline ends. The V gene's germline CDR1 is MDHEN and CDR2 SYDVKM. This CDR3 is CASSFGVYNEQFF. CDR3 in DNA: TGTGCCAGCAGTTTCGGGGTTTACAATGAGCAGTTCTTC.

The chain joins TRBV5-6 to TRBJ2-3; 7 bases align to TRBD1. Germline CDR1 is SGHDT and CDR2 is YYEEEE. The CDR3 has 16 residues. The V segment lost 4 bases and the J segment 4 bases; nucleotides outside the gene matches: 12. The CDR3, as DNA: TGTGCCAGCAGCGGATTATTACAGGGGATCGCAGATACGCAGTATTTT. It yields the protein CASSGLLQGIADTQYF.